The sequence of this TCR beta chain was determined in a study of T cells in Graves' hyperthyroidism and ophthalmopathy. Germline lookup yields CDR1 MNHEY and CDR2 SMNVEV (reference sequence). The CDR3 spans 16 residues. The germline V and J ends were trimmed by 2 bases and 0 bases, with 11 bases remaining between them. The table lists this clonotype with many counts. Amplified regions were TCR beta CDR3 sequences from RNA transcripts. Initially, a first-round RT-PCR of the TCR CDR3 employed the HTBI primer set. TCRdb re-analysed the multiplex PCR reads in MiXCR, keeping a single row per CDR3 protein. Of around 300,000 distinct CDR3 sequences detected, approximately 15% appear once; the ten largest clones hold approximately 25%. Diagnosis rested on symptoms, serum thyroxine and TRAb, thyroid ultrasound, and orbital computed tomography.

This chain connects TRBV27 to TRBJ2-1; possibly TRBD2 for D (5 bases). Sequenced input: blood. The clonotype originates from a woman in her 30s with Graves' hyperthyroidism. CDR3 residues: CASSLLGGRSYNEQFF. The CDR3 DNA is TGTGCCAGCAGTTTACTGGGCGGGCGCTCCTACAATGAGCAGTTCTTC.